This T cell receptor (beta chain) originates from a study of long-term antiretroviral therapy in people with HIV. Study in general: There is a gap of about a decade between the earliest samples and the later 2015 immediate-ART recommendation.

The V end was cut by 6 bases, the J end by 1 base, with 13 bases between. The CDR3 is 15 residues long. The germline V gene encodes CDR1 SQVTM and CDR2 ANQGSEA. Sequencing used immunoSEQ v3.0 at survey level. Data came from immunoSEQ multiplex PCR; TCRdb stores just in-frame clones and leaves some out. The table shows some 30,000 clones, with 87% occurring only once. One or more pre-ART and two or more post-ART PBMC samples were available from each donor. HIV-positive participants all received treatment in the United States. Sample: unsorted PBMCs, taken 1.1 years after starting antiretroviral therapy. This sequence originates from a man between 18 and 29 years old with HIV. This chain connects TRBV29-1 to TRBJ2-6; D remains unclear. CDR3 amino acids: CSVIVKGSGANVLTF. The CDR3, as DNA: TGCAGCGTCATAGTAAAGGGATCTGGGGCCAACGTCCTGACTTTC.